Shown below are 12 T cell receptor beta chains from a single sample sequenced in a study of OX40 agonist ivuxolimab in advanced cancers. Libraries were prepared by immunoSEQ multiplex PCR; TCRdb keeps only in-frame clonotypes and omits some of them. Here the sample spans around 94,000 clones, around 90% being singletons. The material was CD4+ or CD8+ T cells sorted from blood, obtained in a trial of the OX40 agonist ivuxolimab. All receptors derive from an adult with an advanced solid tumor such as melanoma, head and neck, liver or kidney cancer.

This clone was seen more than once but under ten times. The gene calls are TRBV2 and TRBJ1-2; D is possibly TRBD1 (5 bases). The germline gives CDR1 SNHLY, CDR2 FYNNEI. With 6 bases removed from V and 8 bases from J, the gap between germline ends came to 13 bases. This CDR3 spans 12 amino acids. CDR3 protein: CASRETAPGYTF. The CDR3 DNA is TGTGCCAGCAGGGAGACAGCCCCCGGCTACACCTTC.

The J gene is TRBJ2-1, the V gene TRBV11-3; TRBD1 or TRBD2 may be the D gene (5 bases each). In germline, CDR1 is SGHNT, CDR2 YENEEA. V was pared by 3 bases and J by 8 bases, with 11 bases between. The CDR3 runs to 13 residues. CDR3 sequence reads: CASSLGERHEQFF. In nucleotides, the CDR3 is TGTGCCAGCAGCTTGGGGGAGCGCCATGAGCAGTTCTTC.

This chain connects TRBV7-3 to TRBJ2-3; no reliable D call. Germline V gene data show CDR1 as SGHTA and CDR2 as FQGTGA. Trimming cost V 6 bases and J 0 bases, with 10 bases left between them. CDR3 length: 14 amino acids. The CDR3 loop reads CASSRQLSTDTQYF. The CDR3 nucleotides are TGTGCCAGCAGTAGACAACTTAGCACAGATACGCAGTATTTT.

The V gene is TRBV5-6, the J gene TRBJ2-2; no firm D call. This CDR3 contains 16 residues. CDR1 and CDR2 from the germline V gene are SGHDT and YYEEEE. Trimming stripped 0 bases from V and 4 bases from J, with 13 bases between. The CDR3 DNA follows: TGTGCCAGCAGCTTGGCCAATCGAAGATTCACCGGGGAGCTGTTTTTT. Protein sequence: CASSLANRRFTGELFF.

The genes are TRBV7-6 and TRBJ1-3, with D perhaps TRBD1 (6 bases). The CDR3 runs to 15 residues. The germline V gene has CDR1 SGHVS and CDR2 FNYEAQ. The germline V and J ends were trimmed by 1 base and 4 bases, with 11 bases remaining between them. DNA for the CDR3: TGTGCCAGCAGCTTAGGGGCAGGGGAAGGAAACACCATATATTTT. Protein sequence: CASSLGAGEGNTIYF.

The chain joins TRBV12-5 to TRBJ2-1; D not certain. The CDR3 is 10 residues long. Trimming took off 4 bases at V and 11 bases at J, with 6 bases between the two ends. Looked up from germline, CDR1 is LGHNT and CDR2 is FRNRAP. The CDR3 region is CASGSTQQFF. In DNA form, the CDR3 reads TGTGCTAGTGGTTCAACTCAGCAGTTCTTC. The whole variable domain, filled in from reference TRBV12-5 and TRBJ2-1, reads DARVTQTPRHKVTEMGQEVTMRCQPILGHNTVFWYRQTMMQGLELLAYFRNRAPLDDSGMPKDRFSAEMPDATLATLKIQPSEPRDSAVYFCASGSTQQFFGPGTRLTVL.

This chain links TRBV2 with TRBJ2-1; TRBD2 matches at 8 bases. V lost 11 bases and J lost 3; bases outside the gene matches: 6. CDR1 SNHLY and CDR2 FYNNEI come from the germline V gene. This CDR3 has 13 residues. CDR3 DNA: TGTGCCCCCAGGCTAGCGGGCTACAATGAGCAGTTCTTC. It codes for CAPRLAGYNEQFF. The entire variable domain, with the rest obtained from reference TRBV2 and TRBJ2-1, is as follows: EPEVTQTPSHQVTQMGQEVILRCVPISNHLYFYWYRQILGQKVEFLVSFYNNEISEKSEIFDDQFSVERPDGSNFTLKIRSTKLEDSAMYFCAPRLAGYNEQFFGPGTRLTVL.

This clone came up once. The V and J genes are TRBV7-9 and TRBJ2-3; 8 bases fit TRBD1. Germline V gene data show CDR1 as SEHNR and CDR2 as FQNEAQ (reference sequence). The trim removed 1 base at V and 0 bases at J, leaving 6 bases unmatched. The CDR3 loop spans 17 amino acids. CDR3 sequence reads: CASSLDGTGRSTDTQYF. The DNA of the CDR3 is TGTGCCAGCAGCTTAGACGGGACAGGTCGAAGCACAGATACGCAGTATTTT.

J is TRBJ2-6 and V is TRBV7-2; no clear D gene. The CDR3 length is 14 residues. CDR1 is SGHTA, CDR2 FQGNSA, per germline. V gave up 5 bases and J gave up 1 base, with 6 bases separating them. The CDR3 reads CASSPRSGANVLTF. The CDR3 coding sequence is TGTGCCAGCAGCCCCCGATCTGGGGCCAACGTCCTGACTTTC.

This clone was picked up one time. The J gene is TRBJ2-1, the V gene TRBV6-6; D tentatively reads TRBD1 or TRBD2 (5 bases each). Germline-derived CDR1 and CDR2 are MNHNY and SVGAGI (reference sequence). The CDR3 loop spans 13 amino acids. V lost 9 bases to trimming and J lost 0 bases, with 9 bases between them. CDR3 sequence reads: CASGTSSYNEQFF. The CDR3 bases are TGTGCCAGTGGGACGAGCTCCTACAATGAGCAGTTCTTC.

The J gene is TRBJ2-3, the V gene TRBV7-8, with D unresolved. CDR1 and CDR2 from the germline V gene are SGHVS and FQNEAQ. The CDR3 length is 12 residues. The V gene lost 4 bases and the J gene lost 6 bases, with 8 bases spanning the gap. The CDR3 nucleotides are TGTGCCAGCAGCTCTCTGGCGGATACGCAGTATTTT. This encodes CASSSLADTQYF.

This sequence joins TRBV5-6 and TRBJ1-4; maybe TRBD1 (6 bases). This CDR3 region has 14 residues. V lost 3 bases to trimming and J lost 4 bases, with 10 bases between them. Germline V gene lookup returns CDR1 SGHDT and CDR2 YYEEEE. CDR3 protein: CASSSTGDNEKLFF. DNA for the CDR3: TGTGCCAGCAGCTCGACAGGCGATAATGAAAAACTGTTTTTT.